Listed here are 14 T cell receptor beta chains from one sample, sequenced in a study of T-cell memory formation after mild COVID-19. TCRdb analysed the 5' RACE reads with MiXCR anew, one entry per CDR3 protein. The sample consists of approximately 88,000 distinct CDR3 sequences, about 23% of them appearing once. Material for sequencing was PBMCs or a T cell subset sorted from them (not recorded which). These TCRs come from a man younger than 35 who had mild COVID-19 (a few samples of this study predate the infection). Cell type and time point are not known.

This clonotype was detected a few times. The V gene is TRBV6-6, the J gene TRBJ1-6, with D uncertain. Per germline, CDR1 MNHNY and CDR2 SVGAGI (reference sequence). The V end lost 1 base, the J end lost 9 bases, and 10 bases lay between the germline ends. The CDR3 runs 14 residues. The chain's CDR3 is CASSYWALGSPLHF. CDR3 in DNA: TGTGCCAGCAGTTACTGGGCTCTCGGTTCACCCCTCCACTTT.

The rearrangement uses TRBV6-5 and TRBJ2-3; D is unclear. The germline V gene has CDR1 MNHEY and CDR2 SVGAGI. Trimming stripped 5 bases from V and 2 bases from J, with 14 bases between. The CDR3 runs to 15 residues. Here the CDR3 reads CASSRSEYPTDTQYF. CDR3 sequence (DNA): TGTGCCAGCAGTCGGTCCGAATACCCCACAGATACGCAGTATTTT.

In this sample, this clonotype turned up a few times. This rearrangement joins TRBV5-6 to TRBJ1-4; 7 nucleotides line up with TRBD1. Germline lookup yields CDR1 SGHDT and CDR2 YYEEEE. The CDR3 extends over 17 amino acids. The V and J ends lost 4 bases and 6 bases, in that order; junction bases with no gene match: 15. Written as DNA, the CDR3 is TGTGCCAGCAGCCCTGGGGGGACAGTCGAAGATTATGAAAAACTGTTTTTT. Amino acid sequence: CASSPGGTVEDYEKLFF.

This chain connects TRBV3-1 to TRBJ2-7; 8 bases fit TRBD1. With 3 bases clipped from V and 2 bases from J, the junction kept 3 bases outside the gene matches. Per the germline V gene, CDR1 is LGHDT and CDR2 is YNNKEL (reference sequence). This CDR3 has 14 amino acids. CDR3 region: CASSQGTGAYEQYV. The DNA for the CDR3 is TGTGCCAGCAGCCAGGGGACAGGAGCCTACGAGCAGTACGTC.

This clonotype has only a few counts. The genes are TRBV15 and TRBJ2-4, with D perhaps TRBD2 (6 bases). The CDR3 totals 18 residues. V lost 0 bases, J lost 0 bases, and 15 bases lay in between. Germline V gene lookup returns CDR1 LNHNV and CDR2 YYDKDF (reference sequence). The CDR3 spells CATSRDSRGTVAKNIQYF. The CDR3 nucleotides read TGTGCCACCAGCAGAGATTCCCGGGGGACCGTAGCCAAAAACATTCAGTACTTC.

The rearrangement joins TRBV6-5 to TRBJ1-3; 9 positions agree with TRBD1. The CDR3 is 15 amino acids. Germline V gene lookup returns CDR1 MNHEY and CDR2 SVGAGI. J was trimmed by 4 bases and V by 6 bases; bases with no gene match: 7. The CDR3 DNA reads as TGTGCCAGCAGCCCTACAGGGGGCATCGGAAACACCATATATTTT. Translation: CASSPTGGIGNTIYF.

This clonotype came up a few times. The rearrangement joins TRBV11-2 to TRBJ2-1; 9 bases are shared with TRBD2. Looked up from germline, CDR1 is SGHAT and CDR2 is FQNNGV. V shed 3 bases and J 4 bases; nucleotides not matched to a gene: 7. CDR3 length: 16 residues. CDR3: CASSFHSGGYYNEQFF. The CDR3 coding sequence is TGTGCCAGCAGCTTCCATAGCGGGGGATATTACAATGAGCAGTTCTTC.

This clonotype was picked up many times. The V call is TRBV12-3 or TRBV12-4, the J call TRBJ2-3, with 9 nucleotides matching TRBD2. After removal of 3 bases from V and 2 bases from J, the junction contained 9 bases not matched to a gene. The CDR3 extends over 17 amino acids. This CDR3 is CASSFPASGASTDTQYF. The DNA of the CDR3 is TGTGCCAGCAGTTTCCCGGCTAGCGGGGCCTCCACAGATACGCAGTATTTT.

A few counts support this clonotype. The chain carries TRBV27 and TRBJ2-1, with D perhaps being TRBD1 or TRBD2 (6 bases each). Trimming removed 0 bases at V and 10 bases at J, with 13 bases between. The CDR3 loop spans 14 amino acids. Germline V gene sequence: CDR1 MNHEY, CDR2 SMNVEV (reference sequence). The CDR3 DNA reads TGTGCCAGCAGTTTATCGTTTGGGGGGCGGGAGCAGTTCTTC. Protein product: CASSLSFGGREQFF.

This clonotype was seen more than once but under ten times. This chain joins TRBV6-2 or TRBV6-3 and TRBJ2-1, with D uncertain. V was clipped by 5 bases and J by 0 bases, with 11 bases between them. CDR1 MNHEY and CDR2 SVGEGT come from the germline V gene. The CDR3 loop spans 15 amino acids. The CDR3 loop is CASSADWDSYNEQFF. CDR3 coding DNA: TGTGCCAGCAGTGCCGACTGGGACTCCTACAATGAGCAGTTCTTC.

This clonotype came up once. The chain links TRBV27 to TRBJ1-5; no definite D call. Germline-derived CDR1 and CDR2 are MNHEY and SMNVEV (reference sequence). The V end was cut by 3 bases, the J end by 7 bases, with 13 bases between. This CDR3 contains 14 residues. The CDR3 here is CASSLGGRGQPQHF. CDR3 nucleotides: TGTGCCAGCAGTTTGGGAGGAAGAGGCCAGCCCCAGCATTTT.

This chain connects TRBV13 to TRBJ1-2, with 7 bases identical to TRBD1. Losses at the gene ends were 1 base for V and 6 bases for J; bases not matched to a gene: 5. Germline V gene lookup returns CDR1 PRHDT and CDR2 FYEKMQ (reference sequence). This CDR3 has 14 amino acids. The CDR3 reads CASSLDSRGNGYTF. The CDR3 coding sequence is TGTGCCAGCAGCTTAGATTCCAGGGGGAATGGCTACACCTTC.

The chain links TRBV7-9 to TRBJ1-3; D is ambiguous. V dropped 2 bases and J dropped 0 bases, with 8 bases sitting between them. This CDR3 is built from 15 residues. Germline V lookup: CDR1 SEHNR, CDR2 FQNEAQ (reference sequence). DNA of the CDR3: TGTGCCAGCAGCTTATACTCGTACTCTGGAAACACCATATATTTT. Translating it yields CASSLYSYSGNTIYF. Based on the CDR3 plus reference TRBV7-9 and TRBJ1-3, the full variable domain is DTGVSQNPRHKITKRGQNVTFRCDPISEHNRLYWYRQTLGQGPEFLTYFQNEAQLEKSRLLSDRFSAERPKGSFSTLEIQRTEQGDSAMYLCASSLYSYSGNTIYFGEGSWLTVV.

This clonotype has at least ten counts. The CDR3 region has the DNA TGTGCCAGCAGTCCCGGACTAGCGACAGATACGCAGTATTTT. It codes for CASSPGLATDTQYF. The chain uses TRBV12-3 or TRBV12-4 and TRBJ2-3; 9 positions match TRBD2. The CDR3 is made up of 14 amino acids. After removal of 5 bases from V and 3 bases from J, the junction contained 3 bases not matched to a gene.